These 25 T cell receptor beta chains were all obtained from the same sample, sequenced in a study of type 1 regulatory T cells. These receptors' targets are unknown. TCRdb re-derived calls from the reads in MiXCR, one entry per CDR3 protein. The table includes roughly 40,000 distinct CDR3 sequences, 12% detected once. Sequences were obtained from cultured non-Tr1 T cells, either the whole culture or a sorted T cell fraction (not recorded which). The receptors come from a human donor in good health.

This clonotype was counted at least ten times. CDR3 sequence reads: CASSLAGGVSGELFF. CDR3 DNA: TGTGCCAGCAGCCTAGCGGGAGGAGTCTCCGGGGAGCTGTTTTTT. The rearrangement links TRBV28 to TRBJ2-2; 11 nucleotides agree with TRBD2. The V gene end was trimmed by 6 bases and the J gene end by 6 bases; junction bases not matched to a gene: 6. Germline-derived CDR1 and CDR2 are MDHEN and SYDVKM. The CDR3 consists of 15 residues.

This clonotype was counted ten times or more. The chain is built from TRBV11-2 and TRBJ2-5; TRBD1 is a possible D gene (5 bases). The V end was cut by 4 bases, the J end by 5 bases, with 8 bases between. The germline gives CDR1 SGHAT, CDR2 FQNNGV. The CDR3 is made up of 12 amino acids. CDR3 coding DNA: TGTGCCAGCAGCTCTCCAGGGGAGACCCAGTACTTC. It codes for CASSSPGETQYF.

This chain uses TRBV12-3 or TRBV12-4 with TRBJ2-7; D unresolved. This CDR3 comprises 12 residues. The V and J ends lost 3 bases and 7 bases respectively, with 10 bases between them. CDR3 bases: TGTGCCAGCAGTTTTTCCGGCGGTGAGCAGTACTTC. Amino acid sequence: CASSFSGGEQYF.

The CDR3 DNA is TGCAGTGCTAGAGATGCCCAGGGAGGCTACGAGCAGTACTTC. It yields the protein CSARDAQGGYEQYF. The chain uses TRBV20-1 and TRBJ2-7, with a tentative D call TRBD2 (6 bases). Germline-derived CDR1 and CDR2 are DFQATT and SNEGSKA (reference sequence). V was clipped by 0 bases and J by 3 bases, with 12 bases between them. The CDR3 sequence is 14 residues long.

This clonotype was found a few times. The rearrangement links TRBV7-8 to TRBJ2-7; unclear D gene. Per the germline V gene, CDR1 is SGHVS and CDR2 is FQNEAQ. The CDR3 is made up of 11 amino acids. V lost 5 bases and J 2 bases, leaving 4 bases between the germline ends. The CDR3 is CASSAPYEQYF. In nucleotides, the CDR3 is TGTGCCAGCAGCGCTCCCTACGAGCAGTACTTC.

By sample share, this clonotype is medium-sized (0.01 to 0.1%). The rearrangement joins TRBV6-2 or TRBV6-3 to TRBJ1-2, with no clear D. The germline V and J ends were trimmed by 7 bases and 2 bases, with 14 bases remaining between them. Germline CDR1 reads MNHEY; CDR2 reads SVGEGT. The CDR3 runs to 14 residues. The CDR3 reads CASMGGGRNYGYTF. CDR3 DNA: TGTGCCAGCATGGGCGGCGGACGAAACTATGGCTACACCTTC.

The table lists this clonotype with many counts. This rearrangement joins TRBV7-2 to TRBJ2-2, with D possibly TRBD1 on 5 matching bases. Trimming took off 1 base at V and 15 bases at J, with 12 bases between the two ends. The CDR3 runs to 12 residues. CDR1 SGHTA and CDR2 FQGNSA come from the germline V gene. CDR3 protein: CASSLDAGPLFF. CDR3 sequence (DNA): TGTGCCAGCAGCTTAGATGCAGGGCCGTTGTTTTTT.

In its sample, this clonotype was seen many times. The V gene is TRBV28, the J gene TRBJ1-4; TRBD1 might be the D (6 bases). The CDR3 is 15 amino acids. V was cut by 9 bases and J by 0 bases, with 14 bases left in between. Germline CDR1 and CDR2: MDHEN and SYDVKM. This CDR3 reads CASSGTLTTNEKLFF. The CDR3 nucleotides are TGTGCCAGTTCCGGGACACTGACAACTAATGAAAAACTGTTTTTT.

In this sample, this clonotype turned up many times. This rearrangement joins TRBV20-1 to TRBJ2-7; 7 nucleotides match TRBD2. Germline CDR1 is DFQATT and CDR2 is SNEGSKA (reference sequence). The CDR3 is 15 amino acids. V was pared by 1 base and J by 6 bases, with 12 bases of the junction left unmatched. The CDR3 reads CSARVQGLEGGEQYF. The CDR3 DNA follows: TGCAGTGCTAGAGTCCAAGGACTAGAGGGTGGCGAGCAGTACTTC.

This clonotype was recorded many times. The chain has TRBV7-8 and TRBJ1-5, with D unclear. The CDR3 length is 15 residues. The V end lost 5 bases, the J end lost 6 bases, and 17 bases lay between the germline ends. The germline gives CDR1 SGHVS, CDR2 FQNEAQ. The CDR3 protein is CASSLSREAGQPQHF. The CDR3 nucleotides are TGTGCCAGCAGCCTCTCGCGGGAAGCTGGTCAGCCCCAGCATTTT.

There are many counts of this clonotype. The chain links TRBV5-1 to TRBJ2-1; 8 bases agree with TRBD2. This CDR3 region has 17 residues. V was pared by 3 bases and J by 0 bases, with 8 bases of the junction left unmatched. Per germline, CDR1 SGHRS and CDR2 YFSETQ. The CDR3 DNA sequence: TGCGCCAGCAGCTCGCAGCTGGCGGGAGGCTCCTACAATGAGCAGTTCTTC. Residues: CASSSQLAGGSYNEQFF.

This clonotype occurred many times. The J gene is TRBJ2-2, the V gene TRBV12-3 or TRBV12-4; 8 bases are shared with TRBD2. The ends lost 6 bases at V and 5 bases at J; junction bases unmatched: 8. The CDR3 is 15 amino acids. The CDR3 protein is CASRGAGRATGELFF. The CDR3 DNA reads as TGTGCCAGCAGGGGAGCCGGGAGGGCTACCGGGGAGCTGTTTTTT.

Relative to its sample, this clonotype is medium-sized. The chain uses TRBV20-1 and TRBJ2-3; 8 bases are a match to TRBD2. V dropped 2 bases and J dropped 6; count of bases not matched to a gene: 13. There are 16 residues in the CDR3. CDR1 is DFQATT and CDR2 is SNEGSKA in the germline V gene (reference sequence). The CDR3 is CSARTTGTSMRDTQYF. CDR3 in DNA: TGCAGTGCTAGAACAACCGGGACTAGTATGCGGGATACGCAGTATTTT.

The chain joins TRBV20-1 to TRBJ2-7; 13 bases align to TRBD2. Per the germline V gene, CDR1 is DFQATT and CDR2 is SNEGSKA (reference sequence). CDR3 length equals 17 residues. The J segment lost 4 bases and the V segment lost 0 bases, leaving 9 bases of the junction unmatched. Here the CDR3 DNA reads TGCAGTGCTAGAGAAGGAAAAGGACTAGCGGGAGATTACGAGCAGTACTTC. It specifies CSAREGKGLAGDYEQYF.

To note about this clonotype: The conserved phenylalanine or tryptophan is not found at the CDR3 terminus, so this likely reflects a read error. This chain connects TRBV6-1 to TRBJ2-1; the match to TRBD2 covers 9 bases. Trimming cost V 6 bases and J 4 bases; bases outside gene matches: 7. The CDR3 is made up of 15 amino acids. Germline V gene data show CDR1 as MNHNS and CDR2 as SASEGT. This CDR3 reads CASRAGLAPYNEQFL. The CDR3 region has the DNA TGTGCCAGCAGGGCCGGACTAGCGCCTTACAATGAGCAGTTCCTC.

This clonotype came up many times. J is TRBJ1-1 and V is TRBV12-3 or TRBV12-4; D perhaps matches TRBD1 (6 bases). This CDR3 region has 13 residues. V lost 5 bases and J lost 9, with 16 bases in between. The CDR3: CASSAGEGVKAFF. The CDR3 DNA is TGTGCCAGCAGTGCCGGAGAGGGGGTGAAAGCTTTCTTT.

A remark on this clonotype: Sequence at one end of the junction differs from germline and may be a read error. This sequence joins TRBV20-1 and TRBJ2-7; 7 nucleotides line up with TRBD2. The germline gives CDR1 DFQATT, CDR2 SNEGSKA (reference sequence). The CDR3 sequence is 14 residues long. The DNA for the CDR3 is TGCAGTGCCAGAGACGGCGGGAGTTTTGCCGAGCAGTACTTC. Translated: CSARDGGSFAEQYF.

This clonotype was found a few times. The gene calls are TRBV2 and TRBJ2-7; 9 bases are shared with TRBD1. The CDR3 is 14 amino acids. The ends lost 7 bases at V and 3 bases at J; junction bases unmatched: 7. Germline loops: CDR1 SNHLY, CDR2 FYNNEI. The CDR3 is CASNWGTGSYEQYF. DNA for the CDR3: TGTGCCAGCAACTGGGGGACAGGGAGCTACGAGCAGTACTTC.

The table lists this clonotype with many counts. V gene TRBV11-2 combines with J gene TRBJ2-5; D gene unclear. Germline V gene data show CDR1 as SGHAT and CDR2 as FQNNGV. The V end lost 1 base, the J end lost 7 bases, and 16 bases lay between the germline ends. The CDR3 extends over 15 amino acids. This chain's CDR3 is CASSLVGLGKATQYF. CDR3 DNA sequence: TGTGCCAGCAGCTTAGTAGGTCTTGGAAAGGCGACCCAGTACTTC.

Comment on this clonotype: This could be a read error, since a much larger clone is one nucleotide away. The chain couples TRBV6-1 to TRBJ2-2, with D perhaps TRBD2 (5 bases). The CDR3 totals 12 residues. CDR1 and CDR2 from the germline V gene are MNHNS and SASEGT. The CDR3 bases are TGTGCCAGCGGGAGAACCACCGGGGAGCTGCTTTTT. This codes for CASGRTTGELLF.

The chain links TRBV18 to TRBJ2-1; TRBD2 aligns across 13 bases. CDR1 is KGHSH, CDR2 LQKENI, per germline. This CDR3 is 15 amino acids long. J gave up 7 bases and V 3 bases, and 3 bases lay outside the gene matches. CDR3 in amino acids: CASSPGTSGNNEQFF. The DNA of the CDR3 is TGTGCCAGCTCACCGGGGACTAGCGGGAATAATGAGCAGTTCTTC. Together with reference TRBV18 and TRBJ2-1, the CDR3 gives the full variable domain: NAGVMQNPRHLVRRRGQEARLRCSPMKGHSHVYWYRQLPEEGLKFMVYLQKENIIDESGMPKERFSAEFPKEGPSILRIQQVVRGDSAAYFCASSPGTSGNNEQFFGPGTRLTVL.

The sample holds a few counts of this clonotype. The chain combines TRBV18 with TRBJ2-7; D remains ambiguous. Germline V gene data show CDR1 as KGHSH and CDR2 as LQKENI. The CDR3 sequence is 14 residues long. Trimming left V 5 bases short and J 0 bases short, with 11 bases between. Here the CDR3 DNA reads TGTGCCAGCTCATCATACACGAGCTCCTACGAGCAGTACTTC. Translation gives CASSSYTSSYEQYF.

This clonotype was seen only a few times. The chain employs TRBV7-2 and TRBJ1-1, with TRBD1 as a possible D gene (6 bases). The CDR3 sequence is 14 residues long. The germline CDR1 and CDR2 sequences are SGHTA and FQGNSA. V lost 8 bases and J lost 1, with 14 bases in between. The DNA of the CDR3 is TGTGCCAGCGGCTCCAGGGGCGAGAACACTGAAGCTTTCTTT. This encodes CASGSRGENTEAFF. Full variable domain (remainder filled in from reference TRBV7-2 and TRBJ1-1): GAGVSQSPSNKVTEKGKDVELRCDPISGHTALYWYRQSLGQGLEFLIYFQGNSAPDKSGLPSDRFSAERTGGSVSTLTIQRTQQEDSAVYLCASGSRGENTEAFFGQGTRLTVV.

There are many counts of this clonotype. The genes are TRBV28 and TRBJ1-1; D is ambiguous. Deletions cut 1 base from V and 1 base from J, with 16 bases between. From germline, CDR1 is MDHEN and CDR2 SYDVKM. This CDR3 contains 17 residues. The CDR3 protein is CASSLFIRSSGNTEAFF. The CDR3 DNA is TGTGCCAGCAGTTTATTTATTAGATCGTCGGGGAACACTGAAGCTTTCTTT. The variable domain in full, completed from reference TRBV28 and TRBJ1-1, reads DVKVTQSSRYLVKRTGEKVFLECVQDMDHENMFWYRQDPGLGLRLIYFSYDVKMKEKGDIPEGYSVSREKKERFSLILESASTNQTSMYLCASSLFIRSSGNTEAFFGQGTRLTVV.

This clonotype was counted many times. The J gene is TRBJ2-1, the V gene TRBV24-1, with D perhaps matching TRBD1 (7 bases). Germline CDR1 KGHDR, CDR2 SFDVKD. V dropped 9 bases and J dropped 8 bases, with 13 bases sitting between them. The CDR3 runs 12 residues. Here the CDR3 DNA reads TGTGCCACCCAGGGGGGAGTTGATGAGCAGTTCTTC. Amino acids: CATQGGVDEQFF.